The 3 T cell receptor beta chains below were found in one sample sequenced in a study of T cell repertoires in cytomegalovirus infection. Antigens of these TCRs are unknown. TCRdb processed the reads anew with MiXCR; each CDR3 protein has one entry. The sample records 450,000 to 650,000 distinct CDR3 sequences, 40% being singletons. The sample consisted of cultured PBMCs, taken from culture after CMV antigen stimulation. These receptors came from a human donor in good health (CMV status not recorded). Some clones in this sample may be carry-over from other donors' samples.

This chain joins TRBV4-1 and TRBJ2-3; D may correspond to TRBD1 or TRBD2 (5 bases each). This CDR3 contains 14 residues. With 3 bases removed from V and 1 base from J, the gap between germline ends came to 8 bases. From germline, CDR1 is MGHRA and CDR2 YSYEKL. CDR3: CASSQGDGTDTQYF. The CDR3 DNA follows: TGCGCCAGCAGCCAGGGGGACGGCACAGATACGCAGTATTTT.

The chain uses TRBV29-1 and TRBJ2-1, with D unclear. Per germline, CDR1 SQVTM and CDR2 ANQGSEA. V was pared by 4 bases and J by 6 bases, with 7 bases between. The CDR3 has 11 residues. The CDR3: CSVGLGNEQFF. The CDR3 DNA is TGCAGCGTTGGCCTAGGCAATGAGCAGTTCTTC.

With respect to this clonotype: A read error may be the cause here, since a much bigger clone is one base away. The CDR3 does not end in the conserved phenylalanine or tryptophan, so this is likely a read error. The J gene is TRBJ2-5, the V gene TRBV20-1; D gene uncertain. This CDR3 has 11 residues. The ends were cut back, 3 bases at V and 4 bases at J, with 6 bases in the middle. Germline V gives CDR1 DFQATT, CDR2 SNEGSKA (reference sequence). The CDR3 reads CSARTSETQYL. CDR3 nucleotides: TGCAGTGCTAGGACCTCAGAGACCCAGTACTTG.